This T cell receptor (beta chain) is from a study of tumor-infiltrating lymphocytes in primary liver carcinoma. Study as a whole: Recorded tumor stage was T1-T3 N0M0, with diameters of about 4.2 to 10 cm. Yields of productive TCRbeta reads ranged from roughly 3.5 to 8 million per sample and were similar across tissue types.

From about 0.45 ug total RNA, TCR beta cDNA was generated with a primer in the constant region. Construction of TCR beta libraries relied on three successive nested multiplex PCR rounds employing slightly modified ARM-PCR. PCR rounds one and two used TRBV1-TRBV30 forward primers with a C-beta reverse primer for 10 cycles each. One entry per CDR3 protein, called by TCRdb with MiXCR from the multiplex PCR reads. This sample has 150,000 to 200,000 distinct CDR3 sequences; less than 65% occur once, and the top ten carry about 7.1%. The source of the blood RNA was unsorted whole blood, and germline DNA was extracted as well. Blood samples of approximately 4.1 milliliters were drawn preoperatively. Between the trimmed V and J ends, which lost 2 bases and 7 bases, there was a span of 12 bases. CDR3 length: 13 residues. Germline V CDR1 and CDR2: MNHEY, SVGEGT.

The V gene is TRBV6-2 or TRBV6-3, the J gene TRBJ2-7; D possibly corresponds to TRBD2 (5 bases). The material sequenced was peripheral blood. The sequence was obtained from an older woman with primary liver carcinoma and hepatitis B virus infection. CDR3 loop: CASSYILAGEQYF. The CDR3 DNA follows: TGTGCCAGCAGTTACATTCTAGCCGGTGAGCAGTACTTC.